The subject of this entry is one T cell receptor beta chain. Its antigen specificity is not known. There are no base qualities to consult, and no much larger clone falls within one base. This entry is derived from a study of T cell changes during pregnancy in multiple sclerosis (dated by TCRdb to about 2019). For context, the study as a whole: The study examined how the T cell repertoire changed over the course of pregnancy in women with multiple sclerosis.

For CDR1 and CDR2, the germline V gene lists MNHNS and SASEGT. The germline ends are 7 bases apart after V is trimmed by 0 bases and J by 7 bases. The CDR3, cysteine through phenylalanine, is 13 amino acids long. CDR3 DNA is the only sequence kept; it has 39 bases, read in frame from the first base. Library preparation employed the immunoSEQ multiplex PCR assay. Here the immuneACCESS table is served through TCRdb, limited to in-frame sequences with V and J called. Missing clones are a known gap in these copies; in checked studies unresolved V genes cover under half, and the rest lacks a known reason. The sample table shows tens of thousands of clones, and roughly 87% are seen once. The ten largest account for about 0.81% of the sample.

This TCR derives from a female donor in good health, enrolled as a control in a pregnancy study. The chain couples TRBV6-1 to TRBJ1-5; no confident D gene assignment can be made. The sequencing used CD4+ T cells from peripheral blood mononuclear cells, collected after pregnancy. At the DNA level, the sequence is TGTGCCAGCAGTGAAGCGCTGAGCCAGCCCCAGCATTTT. This yields the protein CASSEALSQPQHF.